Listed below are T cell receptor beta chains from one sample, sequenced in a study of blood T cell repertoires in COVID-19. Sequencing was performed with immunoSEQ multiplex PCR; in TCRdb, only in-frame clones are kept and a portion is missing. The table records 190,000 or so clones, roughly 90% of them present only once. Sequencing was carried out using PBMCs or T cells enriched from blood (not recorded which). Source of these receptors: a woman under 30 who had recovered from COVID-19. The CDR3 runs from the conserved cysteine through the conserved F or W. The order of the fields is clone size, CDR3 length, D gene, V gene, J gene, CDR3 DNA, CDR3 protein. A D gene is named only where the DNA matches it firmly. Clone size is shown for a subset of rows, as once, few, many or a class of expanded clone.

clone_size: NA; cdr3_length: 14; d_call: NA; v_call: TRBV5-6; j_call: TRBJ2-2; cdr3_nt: TGTGCCAGCAGCTTCCCAGATAACACCGGGGAGCTGTTTTTT; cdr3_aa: CASSFPDNTGELFF
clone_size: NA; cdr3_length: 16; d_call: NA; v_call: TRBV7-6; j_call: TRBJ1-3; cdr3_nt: TGTGCCAGCAGCTTACAGGGTGAAGGATCTGGAAACACCATATATTTT; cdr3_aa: CASSLQGEGSGNTIYF
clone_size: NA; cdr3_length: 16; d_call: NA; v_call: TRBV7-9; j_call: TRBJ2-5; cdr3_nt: TGTGCCAGCAGCCCCCGGCCGTGGGGCGGAAAAGAGACCCAGTACTTC; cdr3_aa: CASSPRPWGGKETQYF
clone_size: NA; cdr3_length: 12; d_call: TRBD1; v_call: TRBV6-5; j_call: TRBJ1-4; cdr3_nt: TGTGCCAGCAGTCAAAGACAGGGTCAACTGTTTTTT; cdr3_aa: CASSQRQGQLFF
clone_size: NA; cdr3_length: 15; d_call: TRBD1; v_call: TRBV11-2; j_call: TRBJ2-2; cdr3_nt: TGTGCCAGCAGCTCCAGGGGGCCGGACACCGGGGAGCTGTTTTTT; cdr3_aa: CASSSRGPDTGELFF
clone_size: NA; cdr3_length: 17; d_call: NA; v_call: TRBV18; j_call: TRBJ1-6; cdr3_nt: TGTGCCAGCTCACCAAACCCGGGATCGGTCTATAATTCACCCCTCCACTTT; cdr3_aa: CASSPNPGSVYNSPLHF
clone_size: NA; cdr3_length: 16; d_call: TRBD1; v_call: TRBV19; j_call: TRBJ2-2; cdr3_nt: TGTGCCAGTAGTGACTACGGGACAGGGTATTCCGGGGAGCTGTTTTTT; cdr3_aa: CASSDYGTGYSGELFF
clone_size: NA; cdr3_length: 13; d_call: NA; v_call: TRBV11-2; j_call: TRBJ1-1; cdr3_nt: TGTGCCAGCAGCTTAGAAGGGGCAGGAATAACTTTCTTT; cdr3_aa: CASSLEGAGITFF
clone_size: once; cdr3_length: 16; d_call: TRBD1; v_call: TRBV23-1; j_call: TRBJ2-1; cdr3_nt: TGCGCCAGCAGTCAATCGCCGACAGGGGGTTACAATGAGCAGTTCTTC; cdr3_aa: CASSQSPTGGYNEQFF
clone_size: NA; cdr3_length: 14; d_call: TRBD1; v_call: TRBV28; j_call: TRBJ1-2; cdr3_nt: TGTGCCAGCAGTCGACAGGGTACCTACTATGGCTACACCTTC; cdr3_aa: CASSRQGTYYGYTF
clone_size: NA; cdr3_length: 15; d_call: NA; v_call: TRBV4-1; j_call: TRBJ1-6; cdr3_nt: TGCGCCAGCAGCCAAGTTCAGGGGAAGAATTCACCCCTCCACTTT; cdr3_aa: CASSQVQGKNSPLHF
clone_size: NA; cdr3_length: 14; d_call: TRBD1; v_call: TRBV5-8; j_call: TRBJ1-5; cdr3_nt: TGTGCCACTTCTAGGACAGGGGGCAATCAGCCCCAGCATTTT; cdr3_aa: CATSRTGGNQPQHF
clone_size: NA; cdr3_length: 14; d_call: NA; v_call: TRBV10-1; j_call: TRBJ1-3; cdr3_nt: TGCGCCAGCAGTGGGACAGCTACGGGAAACACCATATATTTT; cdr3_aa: CASSGTATGNTIYF
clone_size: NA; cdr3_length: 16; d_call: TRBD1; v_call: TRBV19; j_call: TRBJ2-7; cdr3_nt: TGTGCCAGTAGTATTGGACCGGGACAGGGCTCCTACGAGCAGTACTTC; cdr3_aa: CASSIGPGQGSYEQYF
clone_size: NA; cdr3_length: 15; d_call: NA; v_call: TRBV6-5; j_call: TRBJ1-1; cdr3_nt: TGTGCCAGCAGTTACGCCCTAACGGGGAACACTGAAGCTTTCTTT; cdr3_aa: CASSYALTGNTEAFF
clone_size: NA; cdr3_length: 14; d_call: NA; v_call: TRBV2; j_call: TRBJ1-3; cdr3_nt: TGTGCCAGCAGCGCTCGGGAATCGGAAAACACCATATATTTT; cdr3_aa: CASSARESENTIYF
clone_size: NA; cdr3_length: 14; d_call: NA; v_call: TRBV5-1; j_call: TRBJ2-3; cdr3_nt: TGCGCCAGCAGCTCCTCAGGGGAGACAGATACGCAGTATTTT; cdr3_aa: CASSSSGETDTQYF
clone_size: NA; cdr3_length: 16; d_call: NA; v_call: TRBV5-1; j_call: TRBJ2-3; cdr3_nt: TGCGCCAGCAGCTTGGGGGACATTCAGGGCAGGGATACGCAGTATTTT; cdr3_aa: CASSLGDIQGRDTQYF
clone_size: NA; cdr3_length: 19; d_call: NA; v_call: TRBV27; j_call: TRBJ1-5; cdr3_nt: TGTGCCAGCGCCCCTTGGTATTCCTACAGGCAGCATAGCAATCAGCCCCAGCATTTT; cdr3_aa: CASAPWYSYRQHSNQPQHF
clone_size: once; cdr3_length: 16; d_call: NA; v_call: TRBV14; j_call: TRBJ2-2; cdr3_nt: TGTGCCAGCAGCCAACCCACGGGACACTACACCGGGGAGCTGTTTTTT; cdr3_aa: CASSQPTGHYTGELFF
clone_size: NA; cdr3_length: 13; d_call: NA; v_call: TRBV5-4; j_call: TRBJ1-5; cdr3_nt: TGTGCCAGCAGCCCCGGCAGGAATCAGCCCCAGCATTTT; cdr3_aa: CASSPGRNQPQHF
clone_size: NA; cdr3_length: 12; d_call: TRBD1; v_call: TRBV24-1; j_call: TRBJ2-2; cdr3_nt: TGTGCCACGCAGGGGGACACCGGGGAGCTGTTTTTT; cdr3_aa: CATQGDTGELFF
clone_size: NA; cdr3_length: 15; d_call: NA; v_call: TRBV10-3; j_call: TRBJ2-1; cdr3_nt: TGTGCCATCTCAACGGCTACGACAGACTACAATGAGCAGTTCTTC; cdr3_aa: CAISTATTDYNEQFF
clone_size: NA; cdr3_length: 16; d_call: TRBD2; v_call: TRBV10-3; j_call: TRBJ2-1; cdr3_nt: TGTGCCATCACCAGGACTAGCGGGGGGGCTAAGGATGAGCAGTTCTTC; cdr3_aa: CAITRTSGGAKDEQFF
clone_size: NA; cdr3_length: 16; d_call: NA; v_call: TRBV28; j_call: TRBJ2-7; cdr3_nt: TGTGCCAGCAGCCCGCGGGGTGGGAACCGAGCCTACGAGCAGTACTTC; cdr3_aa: CASSPRGGNRAYEQYF
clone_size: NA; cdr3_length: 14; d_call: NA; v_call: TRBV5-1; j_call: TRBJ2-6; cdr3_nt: TGCGCCAGCAGATCCGAGTCTGGGGCCAACGTCCTGACTTTC; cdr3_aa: CASRSESGANVLTF
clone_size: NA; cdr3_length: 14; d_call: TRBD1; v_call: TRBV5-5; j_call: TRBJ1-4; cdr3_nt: TGTGCCAGCAGCTGGACAGGGACGAATGAAAAACTGTTTTTT; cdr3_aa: CASSWTGTNEKLFF
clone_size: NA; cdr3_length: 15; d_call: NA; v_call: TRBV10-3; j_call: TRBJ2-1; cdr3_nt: TGTGCCATCACCAACCCCGGACAGATGAAGAATGAGCAGTTCTTC; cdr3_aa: CAITNPGQMKNEQFF
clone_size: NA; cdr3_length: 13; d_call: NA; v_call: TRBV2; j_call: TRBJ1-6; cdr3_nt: TGTGCCAGCACCGGGGGGCCGAGTTCACCCCTCCACTTT; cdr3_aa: CASTGGPSSPLHF
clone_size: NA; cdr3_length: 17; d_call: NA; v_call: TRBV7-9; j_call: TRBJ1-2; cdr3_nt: TGTGCCAGCAGCCAACCGTACGCAACCAGGAACCTCTATGGCTACACCTTC; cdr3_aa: CASSQPYATRNLYGYTF
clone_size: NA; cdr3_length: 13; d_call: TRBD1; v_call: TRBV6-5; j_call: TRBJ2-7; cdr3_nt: TGTGCCAGCAGGCCGGGACAGAGCTACGAGCAGTACTTC; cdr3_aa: CASRPGQSYEQYF